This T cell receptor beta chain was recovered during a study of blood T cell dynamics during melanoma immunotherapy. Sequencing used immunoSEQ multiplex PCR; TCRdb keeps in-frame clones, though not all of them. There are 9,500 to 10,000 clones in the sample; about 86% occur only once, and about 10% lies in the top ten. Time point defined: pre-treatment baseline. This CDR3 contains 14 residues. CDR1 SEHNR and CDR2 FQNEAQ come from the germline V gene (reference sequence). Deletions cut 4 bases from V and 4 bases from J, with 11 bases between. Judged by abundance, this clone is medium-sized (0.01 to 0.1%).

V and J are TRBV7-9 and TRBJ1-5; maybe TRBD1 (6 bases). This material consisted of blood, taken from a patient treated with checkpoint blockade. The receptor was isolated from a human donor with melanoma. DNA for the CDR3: TGTGCCAGCAGCTGGGAGGGACAAAATCAGCCCCAGCATTTT. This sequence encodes CASSWEGQNQPQHF.